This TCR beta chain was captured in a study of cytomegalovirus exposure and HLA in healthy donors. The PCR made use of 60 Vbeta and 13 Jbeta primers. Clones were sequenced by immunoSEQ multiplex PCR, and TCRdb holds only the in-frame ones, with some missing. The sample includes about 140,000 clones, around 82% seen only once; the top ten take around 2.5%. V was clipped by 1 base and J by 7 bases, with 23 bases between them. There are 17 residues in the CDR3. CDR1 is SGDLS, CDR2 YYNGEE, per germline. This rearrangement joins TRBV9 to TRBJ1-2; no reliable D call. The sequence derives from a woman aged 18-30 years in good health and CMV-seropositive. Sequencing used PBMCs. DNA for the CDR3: TGTGCCAGCAGCGTATTCACCAGGTCGCTGCAGCACGGTGGCTACACCTTC. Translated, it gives CASSVFTRSLQHGGYTF.